The source of this T cell receptor beta chain is a study of response to subunit inactivated influenza vaccine. Germline V gene lookup returns CDR1 MNHEY and CDR2 SVGAGI. The CDR3 extends over 17 amino acids. With 2 bases clipped from V and 4 bases from J, the junction kept 10 bases outside the gene matches. Concerning this clonotype itself: Its antigen is as yet unknown.

A single record per CDR3 protein comes from TCRdb applying MiXCR to the RT-PCR reads. The profile shows a few hundred thousand distinct CDR3 sequences, about 15% of them singletons. Overall study findings and caveats: After each seasonal influenza vaccination, few new T cells are recruited, the authors suggested.

This material consisted of PBMCs from blood, taken 12 days after vaccination. The receptor was isolated from a man in his forties or fifties who received an inactivated influenza vaccine. The chain couples TRBV6-5 to TRBJ2-2; TRBD1 matches 7 bases. The CDR3 coding sequence is TGTGCCAGCAGTTACCCACAGGGGAGCCGGGGCACCGGGGAGCTGTTTTTT. Translating it yields CASSYPQGSRGTGELFF.